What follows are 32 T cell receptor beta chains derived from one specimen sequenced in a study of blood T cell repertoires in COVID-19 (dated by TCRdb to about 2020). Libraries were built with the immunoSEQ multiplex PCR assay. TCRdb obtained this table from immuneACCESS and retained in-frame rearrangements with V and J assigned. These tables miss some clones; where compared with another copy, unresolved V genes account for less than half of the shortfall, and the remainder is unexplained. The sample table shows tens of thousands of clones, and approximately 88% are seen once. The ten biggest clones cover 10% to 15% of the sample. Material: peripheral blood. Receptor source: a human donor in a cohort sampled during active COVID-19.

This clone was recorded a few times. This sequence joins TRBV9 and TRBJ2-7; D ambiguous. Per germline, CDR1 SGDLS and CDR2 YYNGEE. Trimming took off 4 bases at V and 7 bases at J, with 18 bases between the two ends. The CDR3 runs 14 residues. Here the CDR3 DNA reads TGTGCCAGCAGCCCCCTCCCTGCAAAGAGGGAGCAGTACTTC. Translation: CASSPLPAKREQYF.

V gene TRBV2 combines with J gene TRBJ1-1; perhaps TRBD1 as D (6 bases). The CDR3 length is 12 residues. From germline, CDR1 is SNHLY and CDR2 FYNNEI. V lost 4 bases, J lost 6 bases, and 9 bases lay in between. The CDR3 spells CASSAGTPEAFF. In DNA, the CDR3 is TGTGCCAGCAGTGCAGGGACACCTGAAGCTTTCTTT.

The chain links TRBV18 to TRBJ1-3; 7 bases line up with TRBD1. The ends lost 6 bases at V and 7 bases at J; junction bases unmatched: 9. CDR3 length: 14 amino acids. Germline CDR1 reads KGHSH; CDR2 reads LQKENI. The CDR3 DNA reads TGTGCCAGCTCCCAGGACAGGACAATGAACACCATATATTTT. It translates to CASSQDRTMNTIYF. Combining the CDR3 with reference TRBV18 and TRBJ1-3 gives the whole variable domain NAGVMQNPRHLVRRRGQEARLRCSPMKGHSHVYWYRQLPEEGLKFMVYLQKENIIDESGMPKERFSAEFPKEGPSILRIQQVVRGDSAAYFCASSQDRTMNTIYFGEGSWLTVV.

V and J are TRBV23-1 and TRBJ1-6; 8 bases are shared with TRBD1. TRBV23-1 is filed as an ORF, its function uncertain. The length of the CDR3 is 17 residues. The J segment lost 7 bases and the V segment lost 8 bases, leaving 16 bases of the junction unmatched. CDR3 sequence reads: CASGLRQGLTQNSPLHF. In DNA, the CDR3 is TGCGCCAGCGGCTTAAGACAGGGGCTTACCCAAAATTCACCCCTCCACTTT.

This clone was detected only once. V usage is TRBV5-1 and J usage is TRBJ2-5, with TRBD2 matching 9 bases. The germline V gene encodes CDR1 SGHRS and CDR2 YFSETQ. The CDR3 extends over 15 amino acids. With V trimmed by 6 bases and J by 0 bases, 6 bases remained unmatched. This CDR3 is CASNPVAGDQETQYF. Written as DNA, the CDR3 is TGCGCCAGCAACCCGGTAGCGGGGGACCAAGAGACCCAGTACTTC.

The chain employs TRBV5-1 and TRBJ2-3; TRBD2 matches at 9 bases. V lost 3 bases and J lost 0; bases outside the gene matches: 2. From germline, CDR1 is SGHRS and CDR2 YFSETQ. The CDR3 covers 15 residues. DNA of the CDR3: TGCGCCAGCAGCTCCACTAGCGGGAGCACAGATACGCAGTATTTT. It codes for CASSSTSGSTDTQYF.

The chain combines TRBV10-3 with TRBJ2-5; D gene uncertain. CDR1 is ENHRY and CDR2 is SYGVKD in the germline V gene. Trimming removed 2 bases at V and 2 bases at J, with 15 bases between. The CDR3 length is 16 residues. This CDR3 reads CAISETIQASQETQYF. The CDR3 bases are TGTGCCATCAGTGAGACAATTCAGGCTTCACAAGAGACCCAGTACTTC.

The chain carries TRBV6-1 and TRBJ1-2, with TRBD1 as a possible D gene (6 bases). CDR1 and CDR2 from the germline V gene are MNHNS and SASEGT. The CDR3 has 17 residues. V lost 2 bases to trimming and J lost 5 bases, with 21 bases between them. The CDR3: CASSEQMAGQKLYGYTF. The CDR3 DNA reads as TGTGCCAGCAGTGAACAGATGGCAGGACAGAAGCTATATGGCTACACCTTC.

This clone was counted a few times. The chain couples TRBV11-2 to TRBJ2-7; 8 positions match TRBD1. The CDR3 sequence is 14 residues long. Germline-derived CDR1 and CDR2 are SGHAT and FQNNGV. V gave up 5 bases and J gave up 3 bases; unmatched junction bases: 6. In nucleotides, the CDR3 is TGTGCCAGCAGCATACAACAGGGGGACTACGAGCAGTACTTC. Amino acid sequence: CASSIQQGDYEQYF.

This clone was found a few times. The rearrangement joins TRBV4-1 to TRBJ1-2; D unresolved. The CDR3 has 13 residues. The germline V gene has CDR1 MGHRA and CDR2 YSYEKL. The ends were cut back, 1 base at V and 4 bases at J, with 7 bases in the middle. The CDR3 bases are TGCGCCAGCAGCCAAGCCGGGTTCTATGGCTACACCTTC. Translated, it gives CASSQAGFYGYTF.

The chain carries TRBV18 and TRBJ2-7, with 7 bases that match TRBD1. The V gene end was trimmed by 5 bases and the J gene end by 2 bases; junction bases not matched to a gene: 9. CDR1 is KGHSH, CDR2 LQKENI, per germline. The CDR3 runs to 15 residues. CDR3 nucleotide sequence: TGTGCCAGCTCAGAGGGGGCAGGCGCCACCTACGAGCAGTACTTC. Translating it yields CASSEGAGATYEQYF.

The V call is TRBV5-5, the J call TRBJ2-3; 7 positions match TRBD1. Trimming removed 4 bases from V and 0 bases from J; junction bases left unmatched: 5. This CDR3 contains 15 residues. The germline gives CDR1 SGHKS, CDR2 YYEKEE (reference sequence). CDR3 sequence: CASSTTGRSTDTQYF. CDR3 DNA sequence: TGTGCCAGCAGCACGACAGGGAGAAGCACAGATACGCAGTATTTT.

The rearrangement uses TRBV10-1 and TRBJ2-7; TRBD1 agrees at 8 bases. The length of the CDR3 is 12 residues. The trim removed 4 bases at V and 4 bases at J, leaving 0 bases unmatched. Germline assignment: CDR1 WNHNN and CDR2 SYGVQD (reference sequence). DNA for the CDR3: TGCGCCAGCAGTGGGGACAGGTACGAGCAGTACTTC. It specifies CASSGDRYEQYF.

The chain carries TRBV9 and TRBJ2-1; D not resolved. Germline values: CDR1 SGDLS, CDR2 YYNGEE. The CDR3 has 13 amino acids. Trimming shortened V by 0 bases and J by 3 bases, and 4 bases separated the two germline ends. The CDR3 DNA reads TGTGCCAGCAGCGTAGATCTCTACAATGAGCAGTTCTTC. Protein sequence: CASSVDLYNEQFF.

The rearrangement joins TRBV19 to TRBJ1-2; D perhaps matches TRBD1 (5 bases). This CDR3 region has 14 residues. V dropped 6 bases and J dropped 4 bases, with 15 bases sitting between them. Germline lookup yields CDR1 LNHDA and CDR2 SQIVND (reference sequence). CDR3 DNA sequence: TGTGCCAGTAGCCTACCGACAGAGTTCTATGGCTACACCTTC. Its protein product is CASSLPTEFYGYTF.

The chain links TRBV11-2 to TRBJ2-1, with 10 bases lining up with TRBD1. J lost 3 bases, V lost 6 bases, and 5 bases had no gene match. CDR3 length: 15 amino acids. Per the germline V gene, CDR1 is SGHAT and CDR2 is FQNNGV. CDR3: CASSSRDRGYNEQFF. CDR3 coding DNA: TGTGCCAGCAGTTCCCGGGACAGGGGCTACAATGAGCAGTTCTTC.

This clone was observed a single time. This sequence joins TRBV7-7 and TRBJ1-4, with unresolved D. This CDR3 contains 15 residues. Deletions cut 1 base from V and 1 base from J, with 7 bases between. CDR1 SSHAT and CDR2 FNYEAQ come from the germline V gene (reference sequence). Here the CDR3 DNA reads TGTGCCAGCAGCTTAGGTTCAGGAACTAATGAAAAACTGTTTTTT. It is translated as CASSLGSGTNEKLFF.

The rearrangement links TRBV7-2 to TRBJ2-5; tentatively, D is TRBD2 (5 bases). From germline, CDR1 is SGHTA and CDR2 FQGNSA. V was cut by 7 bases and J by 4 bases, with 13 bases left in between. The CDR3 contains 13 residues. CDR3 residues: CASTRGILETQYF. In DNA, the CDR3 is TGTGCCAGCACTAGAGGGATTCTAGAGACCCAGTACTTC.

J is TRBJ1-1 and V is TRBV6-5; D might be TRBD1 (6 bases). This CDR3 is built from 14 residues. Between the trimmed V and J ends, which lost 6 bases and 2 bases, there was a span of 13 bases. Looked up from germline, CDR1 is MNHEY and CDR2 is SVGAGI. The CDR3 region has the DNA TGTGCCAGCAGCTCCGGACAGCTAAACACTGAAGCTTTCTTT. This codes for CASSSGQLNTEAFF.

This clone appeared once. The CDR3, as DNA: TGCGCCAGCTACGACAGGGGCGACACCGGGGAGCTGTTTTTT. Translation: CASYDRGDTGELFF. The gene calls are TRBV5-1 and TRBJ2-2; TRBD1 aligns across 8 bases. Germline CDR1 SGHRS, CDR2 YFSETQ. The length of the CDR3 is 14 residues. V dropped 7 bases and J dropped 3; count of bases not matched to a gene: 5. The entire variable domain, with the rest obtained from reference TRBV5-1 and TRBJ2-2, is as follows: KAGVTQTPRYLIKTRGQQVTLSCSPISGHRSVSWYQQTPGQGLQFLFEYFSETQRNKGNFPGRFSGRQFSNSRSEMNVSTLELGDSALYLCASYDRGDTGELFFGEGSRLTVL.

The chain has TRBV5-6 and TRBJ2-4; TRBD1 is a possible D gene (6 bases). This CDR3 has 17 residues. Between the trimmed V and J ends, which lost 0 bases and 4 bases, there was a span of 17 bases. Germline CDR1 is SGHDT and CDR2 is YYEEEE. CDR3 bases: TGTGCCAGCAGCTTGGTTAGGGGGATCCGACCTAAAAACATTCAGTACTTC. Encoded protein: CASSLVRGIRPKNIQYF.

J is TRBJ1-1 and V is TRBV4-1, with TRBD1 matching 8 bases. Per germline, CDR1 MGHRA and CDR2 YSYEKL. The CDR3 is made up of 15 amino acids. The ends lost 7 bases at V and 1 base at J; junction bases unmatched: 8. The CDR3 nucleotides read TGCGCCAGCACCCGGGACAGGTCCTCGAACACTGAAGCTTTCTTT. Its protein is CASTRDRSSNTEAFF.

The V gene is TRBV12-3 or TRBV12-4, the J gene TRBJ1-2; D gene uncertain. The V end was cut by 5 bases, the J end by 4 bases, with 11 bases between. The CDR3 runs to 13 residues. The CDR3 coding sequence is TGTGCCAGCAGTGTAACCGGTAGCTATGGCTACACCTTC. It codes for CASSVTGSYGYTF.

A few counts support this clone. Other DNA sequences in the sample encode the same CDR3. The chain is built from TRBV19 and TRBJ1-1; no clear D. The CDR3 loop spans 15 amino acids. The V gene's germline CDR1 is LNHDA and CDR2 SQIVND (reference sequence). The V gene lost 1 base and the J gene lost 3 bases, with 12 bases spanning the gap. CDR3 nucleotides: TGTGCCAGTAGTATAGGATCGGGATCGGACACTGAAGCTTTCTTT. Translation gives CASSIGSGSDTEAFF.

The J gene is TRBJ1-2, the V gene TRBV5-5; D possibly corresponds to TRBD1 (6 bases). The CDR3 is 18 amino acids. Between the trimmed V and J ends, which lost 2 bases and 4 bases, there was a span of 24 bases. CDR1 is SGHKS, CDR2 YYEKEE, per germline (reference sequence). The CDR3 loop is CASSFRTEMKTPAYGYTF. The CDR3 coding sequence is TGTGCCAGCAGCTTCAGGACAGAAATGAAAACCCCTGCCTATGGCTACACCTTC.

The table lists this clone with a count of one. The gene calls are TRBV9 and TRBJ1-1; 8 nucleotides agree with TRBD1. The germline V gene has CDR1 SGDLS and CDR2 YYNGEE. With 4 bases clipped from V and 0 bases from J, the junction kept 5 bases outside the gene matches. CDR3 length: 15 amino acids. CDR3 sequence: CASSRTGLMNTEAFF. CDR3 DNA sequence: TGTGCCAGCAGCCGGACAGGGCTCATGAACACTGAAGCTTTCTTT. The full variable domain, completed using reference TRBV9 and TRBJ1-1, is DSGVTQTPKHLITATGQRVTLRCSPRSGDLSVYWYQQSLDQGLQFLIQYYNGEERAKGNILERFSAQQFPDLHSELNLSSLELGDSALYFCASSRTGLMNTEAFFGQGTRLTVV.

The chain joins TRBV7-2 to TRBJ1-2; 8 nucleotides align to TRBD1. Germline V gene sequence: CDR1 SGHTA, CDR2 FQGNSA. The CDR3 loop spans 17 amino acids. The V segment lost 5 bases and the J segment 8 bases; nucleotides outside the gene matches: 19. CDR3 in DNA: TGTGCCAGCAGCCGTACGTTTGAGGGCAGGGGGCGTCAAGGCTACACCTTC. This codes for CASSRTFEGRGRQGYTF.

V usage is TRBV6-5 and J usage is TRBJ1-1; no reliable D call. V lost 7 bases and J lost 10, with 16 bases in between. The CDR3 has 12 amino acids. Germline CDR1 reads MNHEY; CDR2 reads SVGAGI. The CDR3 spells CASNMFLDAAFF. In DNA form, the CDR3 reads TGTGCCAGCAACATGTTCCTAGACGCAGCTTTCTTT.

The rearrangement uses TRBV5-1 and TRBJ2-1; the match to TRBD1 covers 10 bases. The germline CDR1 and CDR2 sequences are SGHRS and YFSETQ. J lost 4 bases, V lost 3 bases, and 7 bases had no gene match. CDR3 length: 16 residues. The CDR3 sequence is CASSSVGTGVYNEQFF. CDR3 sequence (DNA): TGCGCCAGCAGCTCCGTGGGGACAGGGGTATACAATGAGCAGTTCTTC.

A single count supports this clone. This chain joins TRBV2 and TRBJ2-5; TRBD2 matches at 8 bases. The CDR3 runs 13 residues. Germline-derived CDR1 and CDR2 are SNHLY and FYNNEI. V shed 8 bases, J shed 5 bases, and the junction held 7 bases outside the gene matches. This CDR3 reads CASGRGAEETQYF. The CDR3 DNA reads TGTGCCAGCGGGCGGGGGGCAGAGGAGACCCAGTACTTC.

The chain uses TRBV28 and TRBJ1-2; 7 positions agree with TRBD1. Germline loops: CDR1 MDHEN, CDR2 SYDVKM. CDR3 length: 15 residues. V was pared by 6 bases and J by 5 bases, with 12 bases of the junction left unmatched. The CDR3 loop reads CASRSSGTATYGYTF. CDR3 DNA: TGTGCCAGCAGGTCCTCCGGGACAGCTACTTATGGCTACACCTTC.

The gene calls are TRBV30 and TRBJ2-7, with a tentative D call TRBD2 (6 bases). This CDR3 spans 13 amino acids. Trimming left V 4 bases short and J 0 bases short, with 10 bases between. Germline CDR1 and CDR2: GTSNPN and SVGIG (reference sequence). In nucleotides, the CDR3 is TGTGCCTGGACATTGGGGGGCTCCTACGAGCAGTACTTC. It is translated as CAWTLGGSYEQYF.